The rows below give T cell receptor beta chains drawn from one sample of a study of blood T cell repertoires in COVID-19. Assay: immunoSEQ multiplex PCR; the TCRdb copy retains only in-frame clones and omits some. Of 200,000 to 250,000 clones listed, roughly 88% were seen once; the top ten hold around 2.1%. The sequencing input was PBMCs or T cells enriched from blood (not recorded which). These receptors were obtained from a woman between 50 and 59 years old who had recovered from COVID-19. The CDR3 runs from the conserved cysteine through the conserved F or W. A D gene is named only where the DNA matches it firmly. Not all rows give a size; the values are once, few, many and, for expanded clones, a class.

V	size	J	D	CDR3	DNA
TRBV24-1	-	TRBJ2-3	-	CATSELGGPRVTDTQYF	TGTGCCACCAGTGAACTGGGGGGTCCTCGGGTGACAGATACGCAGTATTTT
TRBV12-3/TRBV12-4	-	TRBJ2-1	-	CASSLVARVGQFF	TGTGCCAGCAGTTTAGTAGCCCGGGTGGGGCAGTTCTTC
TRBV20-1	-	TRBJ1-2	-	CSARKEYGYTF	TGCAGTGCTAGAAAAGAGTATGGCTACACCTTC
TRBV7-8	-	TRBJ1-5	-	CASSLAGGFNQPQHF	TGTGCCAGCAGCTTAGCCGGGGGGTTCAATCAGCCCCAGCATTTT
TRBV6-5	few	TRBJ2-7	TRBD2	CASRRGTSGRGEQYF	TGTGCCAGCAGGAGGGGGACTAGCGGGAGAGGCGAGCAGTACTTC
TRBV4-1	once	TRBJ1-4	TRBD1	CASSQGLKSGTANEKLFF	TGCGCCAGCAGCCAAGGGCTAAAATCCGGGACAGCTAATGAAAAACTGTTTTTT
TRBV5-1	-	TRBJ1-1	TRBD1	CASSPGGGNTEAFF	TGCGCCAGCAGTCCAGGGGGCGGGAACACTGAAGCTTTCTTT
TRBV9	once	TRBJ2-7	TRBD2	CASSSRTSGSIHEQYF	TGTGCCAGCAGCTCCCGGACTAGCGGGAGTATCCACGAGCAGTACTTC
TRBV3-1/TRBV3-2	once	TRBJ1-2	TRBD1	CASSIGQGAGGYTF	TGTGCCAGCAGCATCGGACAGGGGGCCGGTGGCTACACCTTC
TRBV18	once	TRBJ1-2	-	CASSPWGQGNGSYTF	TGTGCCAGCTCACCTTGGGGGCAGGGCAACGGCAGCTACACCTTC
TRBV30	-	TRBJ1-1	-	CAWSGGGTEAFF	TGTGCCTGGAGCGGCGGCGGTACTGAAGCTTTCTTT
TRBV7-8	-	TRBJ2-1	TRBD2	CASSLRRELGNEQFF	TGTGCCAGCAGCTTAAGGCGGGAGCTGGGCAATGAGCAGTTCTTC
TRBV5-6	-	TRBJ1-2	-	CASSLEGFGGYTF	TGTGCCAGCAGCTTGGAGGGGTTCGGTGGCTACACCTTC
TRBV27	-	TRBJ1-2	TRBD1	CASSLKLGQGVGDYGYTF	TGTGCCAGCAGTTTAAAGCTGGGACAGGGAGTTGGCGACTATGGCTACACCTTC
TRBV4-1	few	TRBJ1-5	-	CASSQANLGAINQPQHF	TGCGCCAGCAGCCAGGCTAACCTGGGAGCGATCAATCAGCCCCAGCATTTT
TRBV5-5	-	TRBJ2-3	TRBD1	CASRMSGQGDLGGPTGTQYF	TGTGCCAGCAGAATGTCGGGACAGGGGGACCTTGGGGGGCCCACCGGTACGCAGTATTTT
TRBV19	-	TRBJ1-4	-	CASSQYGTEKLFF	TGTGCCAGTAGCCAGTATGGGACAGAAAAACTGTTTTTT
TRBV27	-	TRBJ1-2	TRBD1	CASSDTGESYGYTF	TGTGCCAGCAGTGACACAGGGGAATCATACGGCTACACCTTC
TRBV12-5	-	TRBJ1-1	-	CASARSAMNTEAFF	TGTGCTAGTGCCCGGAGTGCGATGAACACTGAAGCTTTCTTT
TRBV2	-	TRBJ2-5	TRBD2	CASRGAGGQETQYF	TGTGCCAGCAGGGGAGCGGGGGGTCAAGAGACCCAGTACTTC
TRBV5-1	once	TRBJ2-2	-	CASSSRIDTGELFF	TGCGCCAGCAGCTCGCGCATAGACACCGGGGAGCTGTTTTTT
TRBV4-1	once	TRBJ2-5	-	CASSGRGEETQYF	TGCGCCAGCAGCGGACGGGGAGAGGAGACCCAGTACTTC
TRBV4-1	-	TRBJ1-4	TRBD1	CASSRGTGGGYNEKLFF	TGCGCCAGCAGCCGAGGGACAGGAGGGGGTTATAATGAAAAACTGTTTTTT
TRBV6-5	-	TRBJ2-3	-	CASSIARAGTDTQYF	TGTGCCAGCAGTATCGCCAGGGCGGGCACAGATACGCAGTATTTT
TRBV3-1/TRBV3-2	-	TRBJ2-7	-	CASSQSGEQYF	TGTGCCAGCAGCCAATCGGGCGAGCAGTACTTC
TRBV5-1	once	TRBJ1-6	-	CASSSEWTNNSPLHF	TGCGCCAGCAGCTCGGAATGGACAAATAATTCACCCCTCCACTTT
TRBV4-1	-	TRBJ2-5	TRBD2	CASSQDPASGGETQYF	TGCGCCAGCAGCCAAGATCCGGCTAGCGGGGGGGAGACCCAGTACTTC
TRBV9	-	TRBJ2-3	TRBD1	CASSGRQGAEDTQYF	TGTGCCAGCAGCGGAAGACAGGGGGCGGAAGATACGCAGTATTTT
TRBV19	-	TRBJ1-2	-	CASSIQGYGYTF	TGTGCCAGTAGTATACAGGGCTATGGCTACACCTTC
TRBV12-3/TRBV12-4	once	TRBJ1-1	-	CASSFSGNTEAFF	TGTGCCAGCAGTTTCTCAGGAAACACTGAAGCTTTCTTT
TRBV28	-	TRBJ2-3	TRBD2	CASRSRGGRRDTQYF	TGTGCCAGCAGATCTCGGGGGGGGCGAAGAGATACGCAGTATTTT
TRBV6-1	-	TRBJ2-3	-	CASSEGAGIPDTQYF	TGTGCCAGCAGTGAAGGGGCCGGGATACCAGATACGCAGTATTTT
TRBV15	-	TRBJ1-2	-	CATSRDKAGNYGYTF	TGTGCCACCAGCAGAGATAAGGCCGGGAACTATGGCTACACCTTC
TRBV2	-	TRBJ1-4	TRBD1	CASSRDRGQEKLFF	TGTGCCAGCAGTAGGGACAGGGGGCAAGAAAAACTGTTTTTT
TRBV7-2	-	TRBJ1-1	TRBD1	CASSPTTGVNTEAFF	TGTGCCAGCAGCCCGACGACAGGGGTTAACACTGAAGCTTTCTTT
TRBV28	-	TRBJ2-1	-	CASGGGVFDEQFF	TGTGCCAGCGGAGGGGGGGTTTTCGATGAGCAGTTCTTC
TRBV9	-	TRBJ2-3	TRBD2	CASSAVAGGPTDTQYF	TGTGCCAGCAGCGCAGTAGCGGGGGGGCCCACAGATACGCAGTATTTT
TRBV3-1/TRBV3-2	-	TRBJ2-2	TRBD2	CASSQDYPAGGPNTGELFF	TGTGCCAGCAGCCAAGATTATCCAGCGGGGGGGCCGAACACCGGGGAGCTGTTTTTT
TRBV19	-	TRBJ1-5	TRBD1	CASSTRGQGNQPQHF	TGTGCCAGTAGTACCCGCGGACAGGGAAATCAGCCCCAGCATTTT
TRBV25-1	-	TRBJ2-3	TRBD2	CASSEEASGSTDTQYF	TGTGCCAGCAGTGAAGAGGCTAGCGGAAGCACAGATACGCAGTATTTT
TRBV18	-	TRBJ2-4	TRBD2	CASSPASGGNIQYF	TGTGCCAGCTCCCCCGCTAGCGGGGGTAACATTCAGTACTTC
TRBV6-5	-	TRBJ2-7	-	CASPGRRRDEQYF	TGTGCCAGCCCGGGACGGCGGAGGGACGAGCAGTACTTC
TRBV9	-	TRBJ2-1	TRBD1	CASSLRTGYNEQFF	TGTGCCAGCAGCCTCAGGACAGGGTACAATGAGCAGTTCTTC
TRBV28	once	TRBJ2-7	-	CASSLSPSLEQYF	TGTGCCAGCAGTTTGTCCCCGTCTCTCGAGCAGTACTTC
TRBV18	-	TRBJ1-5	-	CASSPSGGNQPQHF	TGTGCCAGCTCACCTTCGGGGGGCAATCAGCCCCAGCATTTT
TRBV10-2	-	TRBJ2-7	TRBD1	CASRVQGATYEQYF	TGCGCCAGCAGGGTACAGGGGGCCACCTACGAGCAGTACTTC
TRBV5-4	-	TRBJ2-3	TRBD2	CASSSGGVVTDTQYF	TGTGCCAGCAGCTCGGGGGGAGTCGTCACAGATACGCAGTATTTT
TRBV11-2	-	TRBJ2-1	-	CASSLDLLSSYNEQFF	TGTGCCAGCAGCTTAGATTTGTTGAGCTCCTACAATGAGCAGTTCTTC
TRBV28	-	TRBJ2-2	-	CASSFAVRAGNTGELFF	TGTGCCAGCAGTTTCGCGGTCAGGGCAGGGAACACCGGGGAGCTGTTTTTT
TRBV14	-	TRBJ1-3	TRBD1	CASSRQGMGYTIYF	TGTGCCAGCAGCCGACAGGGAATGGGGTACACCATATATTTT
TRBV5-8	-	TRBJ1-2	TRBD1	CASSRGTGVDYGYTF	TGTGCCAGCAGCCGTGGGACAGGGGTGGACTATGGCTACACCTTC
TRBV19	once	TRBJ2-1	TRBD2	CASSRTSGGADEQFF	TGTGCCAGTAGTAGGACTAGCGGGGGGGCGGATGAGCAGTTCTTC